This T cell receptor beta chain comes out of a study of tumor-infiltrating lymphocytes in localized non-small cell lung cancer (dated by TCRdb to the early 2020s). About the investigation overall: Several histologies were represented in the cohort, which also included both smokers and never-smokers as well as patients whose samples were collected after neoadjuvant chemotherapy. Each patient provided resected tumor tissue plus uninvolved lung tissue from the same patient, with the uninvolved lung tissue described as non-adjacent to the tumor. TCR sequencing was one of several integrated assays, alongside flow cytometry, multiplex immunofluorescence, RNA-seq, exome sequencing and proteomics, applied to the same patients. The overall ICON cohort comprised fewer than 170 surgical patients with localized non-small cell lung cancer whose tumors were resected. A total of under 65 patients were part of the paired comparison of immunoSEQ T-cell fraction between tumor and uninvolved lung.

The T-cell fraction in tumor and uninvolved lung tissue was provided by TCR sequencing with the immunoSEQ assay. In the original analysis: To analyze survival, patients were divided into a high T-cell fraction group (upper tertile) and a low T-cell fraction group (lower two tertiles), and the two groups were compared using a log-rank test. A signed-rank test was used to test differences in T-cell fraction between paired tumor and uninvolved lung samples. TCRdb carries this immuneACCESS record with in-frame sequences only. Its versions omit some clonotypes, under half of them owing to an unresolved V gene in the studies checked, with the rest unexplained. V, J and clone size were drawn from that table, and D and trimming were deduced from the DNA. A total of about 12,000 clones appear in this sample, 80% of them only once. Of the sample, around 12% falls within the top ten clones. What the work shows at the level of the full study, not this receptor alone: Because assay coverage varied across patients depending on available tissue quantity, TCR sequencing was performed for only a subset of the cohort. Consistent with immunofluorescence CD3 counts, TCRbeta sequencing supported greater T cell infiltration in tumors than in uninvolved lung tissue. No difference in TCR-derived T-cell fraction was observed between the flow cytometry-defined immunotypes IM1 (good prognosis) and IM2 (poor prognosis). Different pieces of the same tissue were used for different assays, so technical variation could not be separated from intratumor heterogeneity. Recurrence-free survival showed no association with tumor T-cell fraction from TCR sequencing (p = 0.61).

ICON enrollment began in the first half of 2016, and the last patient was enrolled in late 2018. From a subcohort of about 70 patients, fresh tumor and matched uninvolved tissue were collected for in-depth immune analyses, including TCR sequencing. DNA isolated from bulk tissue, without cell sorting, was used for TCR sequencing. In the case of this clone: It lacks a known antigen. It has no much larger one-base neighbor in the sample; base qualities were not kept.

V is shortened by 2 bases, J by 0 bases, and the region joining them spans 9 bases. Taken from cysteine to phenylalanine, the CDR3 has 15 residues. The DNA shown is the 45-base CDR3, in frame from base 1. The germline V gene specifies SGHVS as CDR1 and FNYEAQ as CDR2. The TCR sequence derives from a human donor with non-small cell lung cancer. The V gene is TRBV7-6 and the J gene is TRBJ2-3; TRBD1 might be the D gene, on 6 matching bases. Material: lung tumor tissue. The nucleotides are TGTGCCAGCAGCTTACTTGGACAGAGCACAGATACGCAGTATTTT. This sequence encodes CASSLLGQSTDTQYF.